Listed here are 5 T cell receptor beta chains from one sample, sequenced in a study of monozygotic twins with inflammatory bowel disease. TCRdb reanalyzed the 5' RACE reads, giving one entry per CDR3 protein sequence and no DNA. This sample lists roughly 100,000 distinct CDR3 sequences; its ten largest clones have 1.9%. The sample was blood. Receptors were obtained from a human donor with ulcerative colitis or Crohn's disease, or a healthy co-twin of an affected twin (not recorded which).

The rearrangement links TRBV29-1 to TRBJ2-3; no DNA is available, so the TRBD1 call from TCRdb remains unchecked. The length of the CDR3 is 14 residues. Germline values: CDR1 SQVTM, CDR2 ANQGSEA. The CDR3 is CSVGSGVRTDTQYF.

The rearrangement uses TRBV30 and TRBJ2-4; TCRdb's D gene call, TRBD1, goes unchecked for lack of DNA. Looked up from germline, CDR1 is GTSNPN and CDR2 is SVGIG (reference sequence). The CDR3 has 11 amino acids. CDR3 sequence reads: CAAQGTTIQYF.

The gene calls are TRBV4-3 and TRBJ2-1; the TCRdb D gene call, TRBD2, has no DNA to confirm it. This CDR3 region has 18 residues. Germline V gene sequence: CDR1 LGHNA, CDR2 YSLEER. CDR3 in amino acids: CASSQETMSSGSYNEQFF.

The gene calls are TRBV5-1 and TRBJ2-1; the D gene TCRdb calls, TRBD1, cannot be checked with no DNA. Germline V gene lookup returns CDR1 SGHRS and CDR2 YFSETQ. The CDR3 loop spans 15 amino acids. The CDR3: CASSLVPDSYNEQFF.

The gene calls are TRBV12-3 or TRBV12-4 and TRBJ2-7; the D call of TRBD2 rests on TCRdb alone, since no DNA is present to check it. This CDR3 comprises 12 residues. The CDR3 reads CASSDYAYEQYF.